A single sample gave rise to the 3 T cell receptor beta chains below, sequenced in a study of PD-L1 blockade in urothelial cancer. The time point denotes: peripheral blood 6 weeks after treatment start. Assay: immunoSEQ multiplex PCR; the TCRdb copy retains only in-frame clones and omits some. The sample has roughly 100,000 clones; roughly 83% are singletons. The sample was PBMCs, taken around atezolizumab (anti-PD-L1) treatment. These TCRs come from a man aged 70 or older with urothelial cancer.

The genes are TRBV19 and TRBJ2-1; TRBD2 aligns across 13 bases. CDR1 is LNHDA and CDR2 is SQIVND in the germline V gene (reference sequence). The CDR3 has 18 residues. V dropped 5 bases and J dropped 8; count of bases not matched to a gene: 15. DNA of the CDR3: TGTGCCAGTAGTCCCCAACCCTGGACTAGCGGGAGAGGCTATGAGCAGTTCTTC. Its translation: CASSPQPWTSGRGYEQFF.

The chain employs TRBV11-3 and TRBJ2-7; 14 bases are a match to TRBD2. The CDR3 covers 16 residues. Germline CDR1 is SGHNT and CDR2 is YENEEA. V was pared by 4 bases and J by 0 bases, with 2 bases of the junction left unmatched. The CDR3 reads CASSWTSGRFSYEQYF. The CDR3 nucleotides read TGTGCCAGCAGCTGGACTAGCGGGAGGTTCTCCTACGAGCAGTACTTC.

This clone occurred a few times. The chain carries TRBV9 and TRBJ1-1; 7 bases are shared with TRBD1. CDR3 length: 15 amino acids. V trimming: 0 bases; J trimming: 5 bases; junction bases outside the gene matches: 7. Germline values: CDR1 SGDLS, CDR2 YYNGEE. In nucleotides, the CDR3 is TGTGCCAGCAGCGTAGCTCAGGGGGGAAAGACTGAAGCTTTCTTT. Translation: CASSVAQGGKTEAFF. The whole variable domain, remainder taken from reference TRBV9 and TRBJ1-1, is DSGVTQTPKHLITATGQRVTLRCSPRSGDLSVYWYQQSLDQGLQFLIQYYNGEERAKGNILERFSAQQFPDLHSELNLSSLELGDSALYFCASSVAQGGKTEAFFGQGTRLTVV.